These T cell receptor beta chains were read from a single sample in a study of vaccination and CD4 T cells after COVID-19. Antigens for these TCRs are unknown. MiXCR, applied by TCRdb to the PCR reads, yields one record per CDR3 protein. The sample yields approximately 15,000 distinct CDR3 sequences, around 46% seen once. Here the sequenced sample was CD4+ T cells from blood, cultured in vitro, taken before SARS-CoV-2 vaccination. The receptors shown here come from a human donor who had recovered from COVID-19. Both conserved end residues are part of each CDR3. The D gene is left open where the match is weak. Clone size, where shown, is once, few, many, or a class for clones that have expanded.

cdr3_nt	cdr3_aa	clone_size	j_call	v_call	d_call
TGTGCCAGCAGCTTAAGCGGCCATAATCAGCCCCAGCATTTT	CASSLSGHNQPQHF	-	TRBJ1-5	TRBV7-9	-
TGTGCCAGCAGCCCCGGACTAGAGGCAGATACGCAGTATTTT	CASSPGLEADTQYF	-	TRBJ2-3	TRBV7-2	TRBD2
TGTGCCAGCAGCTTAGCGGGAGGGTTGTACAATGAGCAGTTCTTC	CASSLAGGLYNEQFF	-	TRBJ2-1	TRBV7-3	TRBD2
TGCAGTGCCTCGGACAGGGGGCTCTATGGCTACACCTTC	CSASDRGLYGYTF	few	TRBJ1-2	TRBV20-1	TRBD1
TGCAGTGCGGGGACCGATAACACTGAAGCTTTCTTT	CSAGTDNTEAFF	few	TRBJ1-1	TRBV20-1	-
TGTGCCAGCAGCTTATCGAGCTCTGGAAACACCATATATTTT	CASSLSSSGNTIYF	-	TRBJ1-3	TRBV11-2	-
TGTGCCAGCAGTTACAATCGGGCCAGCTCTGGAAACACCATATATTTT	CASSYNRASSGNTIYF	once	TRBJ1-3	TRBV6-5	-
TGTGCCAGCACGGTTACCGCGGGAGTCCTCGATCGTGCCGGGGAGCTGTTTTTT	CASTVTAGVLDRAGELFF	-	TRBJ2-2	TRBV6-1	TRBD2
TGTGCCAGCAGGGGGGGACTAGCGGGAACGCGCGAGCAGTACTTC	CASRGGLAGTREQYF	once	TRBJ2-7	TRBV6-1	TRBD2
TGCGCCAGCAGCTTTGGCGGACGCACCGGGGAGCTGTTTTTT	CASSFGGRTGELFF	-	TRBJ2-2	TRBV5-1	-
TGTGCCAGCAGCCTGGTAGCGGGAGGGCCGCCAGATACGCAGTATTTT	CASSLVAGGPPDTQYF	-	TRBJ2-3	TRBV7-9	TRBD2
TGTGCCAGCAGCTGGGACAGGGGGCCAGCTTTCTTT	CASSWDRGPAFF	once	TRBJ1-1	TRBV11-1	TRBD1
TGTGCCAGTAGTACCCTCCAAGTCGGGAACATTCAGTACTTC	CASSTLQVGNIQYF	-	TRBJ2-4	TRBV19	-
TGTGCCAGCTCACCATCGGGGGATGGCTACACCTTC	CASSPSGDGYTF	-	TRBJ1-2	TRBV18	-
TGTGCCAGTAGACGGGGACAGCAAGAGACCCAGTACTTC	CASRRGQQETQYF	-	TRBJ2-5	TRBV19	TRBD1
TGTGCCAGCAGTCTCTCCCAGCCCCAGCATTTT	CASSLSQPQHF	few	TRBJ1-5	TRBV28	-
TGTGCCAGCAGCCAGACTCGTTATCAAGAGACCCAGTACTTC	CASSQTRYQETQYF	few	TRBJ2-5	TRBV6-2/TRBV6-3	-